This T cell receptor (beta chain) was retrieved from a study of blood T cell repertoires in COVID-19. At the level of the study: PBMCs, B-cell-depleted T cells, or T cells were the source of the cDNA or gDNA that made up the material.

Authors' analysis steps: Reference gene primer amplification yielded estimated nucleated cell counts. Sequencing was performed with immunoSEQ multiplex PCR; in TCRdb, only in-frame clones are kept and a portion is missing. That table supplies the V and J calls and clone size; D and trimming were determined from the DNA. The sample consists of some 200,000 clones, approximately 89% of them appearing once. CDR3 length: 15 amino acids. The V end lost 5 bases, the J end lost 2 bases, and 15 bases lay between the germline ends. CDR1 and CDR2 (germline): MNHEY, SVGAGI. The sequencing sample was made of PBMCs or T cells enriched from blood (not recorded which). The chain employs TRBV6-5 and TRBJ2-5; possibly TRBD2 for D (6 bases). The TCR was taken from a woman between 18 and 30 years old who had recovered from COVID-19. The CDR3 loop reads CASSNHRDFQETQYF. CDR3 nucleotides: TGTGCCAGCAGTAACCACCGGGACTTTCAAGAGACCCAGTACTTC.